These 23 T cell receptor beta chains share one sample of origin, sequenced in a study of T cells in Graves' hyperthyroidism and ophthalmopathy (dated 2019 in TCRdb). The library was obtained by multiplex PCR. TCRdb shows the sequencer as Illumina HiSeq 2000. Amplification of TCR beta CDR3 regions was carried out from RNA transcripts. For the first round of RT-PCR on the TCR CDR3, the HTBI primer set was used together with the Qiagen OneStep RT-PCR kit. Using fastp trimming at Q25 and MiXCR clonotype assembly, TCRdb reanalyzed the public sequencing data and kept in-frame beta chains. When rows share a CDR3 protein, they turn into one entry using the most common DNA and genes. Recorded for this sample are 600,000 to 700,000 distinct CDR3 sequences; less than 45% of them occurred a single time. Clones ranked in the top ten supply less than 8.5% of the sample. The sample taken for sequencing was peripheral blood or thyroid tissue (not recorded which). The receptors originated from an adult man with Graves' disease, either hyperthyroidism or ophthalmopathy (not recorded which).

This clonotype has just a few counts. The CDR3 DNA sequence: TGTGCCAGCAGCGTAGAACAGGGCACAACTAATGAAAAACTGTTTTTT. It translates to CASSVEQGTTNEKLFF. The chain joins TRBV9 to TRBJ1-4; D possibly corresponds to TRBD1 (6 bases). The CDR3 contains 16 residues. Trimming took 0 bases from V and 0 from J, leaving 9 bases between them. Looked up from germline, CDR1 is SGDLS and CDR2 is YYNGEE.

This clonotype occurred many times. The V call is TRBV29-1, the J call TRBJ2-7; D is uncertain. The CDR3 covers 13 residues. Germline V gene data show CDR1 as SQVTM and CDR2 as ANQGSEA. V shed 1 base and J shed 7 bases, with 14 bases lying between them. The CDR3 coding sequence is TGCAGCGTTGAAGGAGACACCCCTGAAGAGCAGTACTTC. It encodes CSVEGDTPEEQYF.

A remark on this clonotype: The CDR3 carries no conserved terminal phenylalanine or tryptophan, so it likely arises from a read error. Because the CDR3's place on the DNA is in doubt, the DNA is left out and the CDR3 is given as listed by TCRdb. The V and J genes are TRBV7-6 and TRBJ2-7; the table assigns TRBD1, which was not confirmed against the DNA. 9 amino acids form the CDR3, both terminal residues included. The germline V gene encodes CDR1 SGHVS and CDR2 FNYEAQ. CDR3: CASSLGAGT.

This clonotype was seen at least ten times. The rearrangement joins TRBV19 to TRBJ1-6; 7 nucleotides align to TRBD1. V trimming: 7 bases; J trimming: 7 bases; junction bases outside the gene matches: 10. The CDR3 spans 15 residues. Germline CDR1 is LNHDA and CDR2 is SQIVND (reference sequence). Here the CDR3 reads CASNPSGQMNSPLHF. CDR3 in DNA: TGTGCCAGTAACCCCTCGGGACAGATGAATTCACCCCTCCACTTT.

The chain uses TRBV3-1 and TRBJ2-5; D gene unclear. Germline V gene sequence: CDR1 LGHDT, CDR2 YNNKEL (reference sequence). The CDR3 is 13 amino acids. With 3 bases removed from V and 3 bases from J, the gap between germline ends came to 8 bases. CDR3 sequence (DNA): TGTGCCAGCAGCCATAGAAATGAAGAGACCCAGTACTTC. Translation: CASSHRNEETQYF.

A remark on this clonotype: One end of the junction does not line up with germline, which may come from a read error. The chain links TRBV24-1 to TRBJ1-1; a possible D gene is TRBD1 (6 bases). Germline CDR1 and CDR2: KGHDR and SFDVKD. The CDR3 totals 17 residues. CDR3 loop: CAISDTFLDRMNTEAFF. The CDR3 DNA sequence: TGTGCCATCAGTGATACCTTCCTTGACAGGATGAACACTGAAGCTTTCTTT.

This clonotype was recorded a few times. One junction end disagrees with the germline gene, perhaps due to a read error. This rearrangement joins TRBV10-3 to TRBJ1-2; 7 bases fit TRBD1. The CDR3 consists of 15 residues. Germline values: CDR1 ENHRY, CDR2 SYGVKD. The CDR3: CASSEFDRDRYGYTF. The CDR3 region has the DNA TGTGCCAGCAGTGAGTTCGACAGGGACAGATATGGCTACACCTTC.

This clonotype was counted many times. The rearrangement uses TRBV29-1 and TRBJ2-5, with 10 bases aligning to TRBD2. In germline, CDR1 is SQVTM, CDR2 ANQGSEA. This CDR3 is 13 amino acids long. With 7 bases clipped from V and 4 bases from J, the junction kept 6 bases outside the gene matches. The CDR3 here is CSALAGGRETQYF. DNA for the CDR3: TGCAGCGCATTAGCGGGGGGCCGAGAGACCCAGTACTTC. The full variable domain, in which reference TRBV29-1 and TRBJ2-5 provide the parts outside the CDR3, is SAVISQKPSRDICQRGTSLTIQCQVDSQVTMMFWYRQQPGQSLTLIATANQGSEATYESGFVIDKFPISRPNLTFSTLTVSNMSPEDSSIYLCSALAGGRETQYFGPGTRLLVL.

The chain uses TRBV29-1 and TRBJ2-7; 11 bases line up with TRBD2. There are 14 residues in the CDR3. The V gene's germline CDR1 is SQVTM and CDR2 ANQGSEA. The junction had 2 bases not matched to a gene; V was cut back by 3 bases and J by 1 base. DNA for the CDR3: TGCAGCGTTGACCCTAGCGGGAGGTCCTACGAGCAGTACTTC. Its translation: CSVDPSGRSYEQYF.

The chain uses TRBV24-1 and TRBJ1-2, with 7 bases fitting TRBD1. CDR3 length: 15 residues. Germline V lookup: CDR1 KGHDR, CDR2 SFDVKD. The V segment lost 6 bases and the J segment 8 bases; nucleotides outside the gene matches: 14. The CDR3 DNA sequence: TGTGCCACCAGTAGGACCGGGACAGCCGAGAGAGGCTACACCTTC. This encodes CATSRTGTAERGYTF.

This clonotype appeared a few times. The rearrangement links TRBV10-3 to TRBJ1-2; possibly TRBD1 for D (6 bases). The CDR3 totals 13 residues. V was cut by 0 bases and J by 8 bases, with 10 bases left in between. Germline V CDR1 and CDR2: ENHRY, SYGVKD. The CDR3 region is CAISESGGGGYTF. As DNA, the CDR3 is TGTGCCATCAGTGAGTCCGGGGGCGGCGGCTACACCTTC.

The chain has TRBV24-1 and TRBJ2-5; weak D call: TRBD2 (6 bases). Per the germline V gene, CDR1 is KGHDR and CDR2 is SFDVKD. This CDR3 has 15 residues. Trimming took off 3 bases at V and 3 bases at J, with 13 bases between the two ends. CDR3 bases: TGTGCCACCAGTGATGGCGGGGATTCTAAAGAGACCCAGTACTTC. Protein product: CATSDGGDSKETQYF.

This clonotype has at least ten counts. The genes are TRBV12-3 or TRBV12-4 and TRBJ1-4; D ambiguous. There are 14 residues in the CDR3. V lost 5 bases to trimming and J lost 5 bases, with 12 bases between them. The chain's CDR3 is CASSPGRENEKLFF. CDR3 coding DNA: TGTGCCAGCAGTCCAGGACGGGAGAATGAAAAACTGTTTTTT.

Many counts were recorded for this clonotype. The V call is TRBV12-3 or TRBV12-4, the J call TRBJ2-6, with 7 positions matching TRBD1. The CDR3 is 14 amino acids. Trimming at V came to 5 bases and at J to 4 bases, leaving 2 bases not matched to a gene. The CDR3 region has the DNA TGTGCCAGCAGTACAGGGGTCGGGGCCAACGTCCTGACTTTC. It encodes CASSTGVGANVLTF.

For this clonotype: This clone may be a read error of a much larger clone one base away. The rearrangement links TRBV7-2 to TRBJ1-1; 7 bases are shared with TRBD1. Germline V gene lookup returns CDR1 SGHTA and CDR2 FQGNSA. CDR3 size: 12 residues. For the CDR3, the DNA is TGTGCCGGCAGCTTCGGGACAGTTGAAGCTTTCTTT. Its translation: CAGSFGTVEAFF.

The rearrangement uses TRBV7-9 and TRBJ2-7; 8 positions agree with TRBD1. Germline V gene sequence: CDR1 SEHNR, CDR2 FQNEAQ (reference sequence). J was trimmed by 4 bases and V by 5 bases; bases with no gene match: 7. This CDR3 contains 14 residues. The CDR3 here is CASSRNRGLYEQYF. The CDR3 DNA reads as TGTGCCAGCAGCAGAAACAGGGGGTTATACGAGCAGTACTTC. Full variable domain (outside the CDR3, taken from reference TRBV7-9 and TRBJ2-7): DTGVSQNPRHKITKRGQNVTFRCDPISEHNRLYWYRQTLGQGPEFLTYFQNEAQLEKSRLLSDRFSAERPKGSFSTLEIQRTEQGDSAMYLCASSRNRGLYEQYFGPGTRLTVT.

This clonotype was seen a few times. The chain couples TRBV12-3 or TRBV12-4 to TRBJ1-5; D is perhaps TRBD1 (5 bases). V lost 8 bases to trimming and J lost 1 base, with 12 bases between them. This CDR3 has 14 residues. CDR3 region: CASGPNRSNQPQHF. The CDR3 DNA is TGTGCCAGCGGCCCTAACAGGAGCAATCAGCCCCAGCATTTT.

A word on this clonotype: The final CDR3 position lacks the conserved phenylalanine or tryptophan, pointing to a likely read error. As DNA, the CDR3 is TGTGCCAGCAGCTTGAGGCGGGATAGCAATCAGCCCCAGTATTCT. It specifies CASSLRRDSNQPQYS. V is TRBV7-8 and J is TRBJ1-5; perhaps TRBD2 as D (6 bases). With the DNA end fitting TRBJ2-3 better, the J assignment may be wrong. From germline, CDR1 is SGHVS and CDR2 FQNEAQ. This CDR3 spans 15 amino acids.

The table lists this clonotype with a few counts. As DNA, the CDR3 is TGTGCCAGCAGCCCAACCCTGACAGGGGTTGGGGCCAACGTCCTGACTTTC. This sequence encodes CASSPTLTGVGANVLTF. The chain is built from TRBV7-9 and TRBJ2-6; 8 nucleotides match TRBD1. Per the germline V gene, CDR1 is SEHNR and CDR2 is FQNEAQ (reference sequence). The CDR3 is 17 residues long. The V segment lost 5 bases and the J segment 3 bases; nucleotides outside the gene matches: 9.

The V call is TRBV5-1, the J call TRBJ1-6; 7 positions match TRBD1. This CDR3 region has 17 residues. V dropped 1 base and J dropped 7; count of bases not matched to a gene: 11. Germline V gene sequence: CDR1 SGHRS, CDR2 YFSETQ. The DNA for the CDR3 is TGCGCCAGCAGCTTGCTCCTAACAGGGGAAAGGAATTCACCCCTCCACTTT. It specifies CASSLLLTGERNSPLHF. Filled out from reference TRBV5-1 and TRBJ1-6, the complete variable domain reads KAGVTQTPRYLIKTRGQQVTLSCSPISGHRSVSWYQQTPGQGLQFLFEYFSETQRNKGNFPGRFSGRQFSNSRSEMNVSTLELGDSALYLCASSLLLTGERNSPLHFGNGTRLTVT.

The rearrangement links TRBV29-1 to TRBJ2-5, with TRBD2 as a possible D gene (6 bases). CDR1 and CDR2 (germline): SQVTM, ANQGSEA. The germline V and J ends were trimmed by 3 bases and 7 bases, with 12 bases remaining between them. The CDR3 covers 12 residues. CDR3 DNA: TGCAGCGTTGACCGGAGGGTAGGGACCCAGTACTTC. The encoded protein is CSVDRRVGTQYF.

This clonotype was detected only once. Germline is not matched at one junction end, which may reflect a read error. The chain links TRBV5-5 to TRBJ2-2, with D perhaps matching TRBD2 (5 bases). CDR1 is SGHKS, CDR2 YYEKEE, per germline (reference sequence). The CDR3 loop spans 13 amino acids. Written as DNA, the CDR3 is TGCGCCAGCAGCTTGGAGGTAACCGGGGAGCTGCTTTTT. Protein sequence: CASSLEVTGELLF.

CDR3 region: CASSEPAGLAGEYEQYF. CDR3 in DNA: TGTGCCAGCAGTGAGCCAGCAGGACTAGCGGGAGAGTACGAGCAGTACTTC. This sequence joins TRBV12-3 or TRBV12-4 and TRBJ2-7, with 13 bases that match TRBD2. The CDR3 totals 17 residues. J was trimmed by 4 bases and V by 5 bases; bases with no gene match: 11.